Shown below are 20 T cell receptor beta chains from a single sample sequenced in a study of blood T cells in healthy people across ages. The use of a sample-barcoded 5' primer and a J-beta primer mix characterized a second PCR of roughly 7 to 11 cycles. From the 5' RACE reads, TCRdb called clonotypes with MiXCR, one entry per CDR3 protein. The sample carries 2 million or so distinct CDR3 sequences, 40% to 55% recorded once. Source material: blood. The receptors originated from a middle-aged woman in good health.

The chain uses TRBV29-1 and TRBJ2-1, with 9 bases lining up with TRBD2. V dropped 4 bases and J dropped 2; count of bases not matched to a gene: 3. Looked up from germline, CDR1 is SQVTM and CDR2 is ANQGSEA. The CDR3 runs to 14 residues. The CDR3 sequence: CSVAASGAYNEQFF. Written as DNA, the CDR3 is TGCAGCGTTGCGGCTAGCGGGGCCTACAATGAGCAGTTCTTC.

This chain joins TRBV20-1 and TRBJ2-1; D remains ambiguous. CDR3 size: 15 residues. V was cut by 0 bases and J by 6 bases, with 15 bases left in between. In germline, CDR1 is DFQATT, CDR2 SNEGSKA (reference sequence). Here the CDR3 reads CSARDSQSPINEQFF. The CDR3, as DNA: TGCAGTGCTAGAGATTCGCAATCCCCCATCAATGAGCAGTTCTTC.

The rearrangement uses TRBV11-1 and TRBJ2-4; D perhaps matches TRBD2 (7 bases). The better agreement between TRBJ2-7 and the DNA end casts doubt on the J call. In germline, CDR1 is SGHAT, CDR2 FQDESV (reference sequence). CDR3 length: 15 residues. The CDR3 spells CASSPQAGATYEQYF. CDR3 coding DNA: TGTGCCAGCAGCCCACAGGCGGGGGCCACCTACGAGCAGTACTTC.

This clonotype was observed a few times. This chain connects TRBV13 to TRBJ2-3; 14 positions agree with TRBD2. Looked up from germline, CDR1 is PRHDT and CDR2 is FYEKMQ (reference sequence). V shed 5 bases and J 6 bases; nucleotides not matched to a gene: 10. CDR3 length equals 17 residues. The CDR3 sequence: CASSPGTSGGLPDTQYF. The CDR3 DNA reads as TGTGCCAGCAGCCCGGGGACTAGCGGGGGCCTTCCTGATACGCAGTATTTT.

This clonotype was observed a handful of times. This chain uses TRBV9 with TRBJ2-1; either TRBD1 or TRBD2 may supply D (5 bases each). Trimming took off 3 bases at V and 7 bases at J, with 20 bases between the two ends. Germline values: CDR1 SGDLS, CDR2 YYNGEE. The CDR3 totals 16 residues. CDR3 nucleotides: TGTGCCAGCAGCGGAGGATCCGGGGCCGCTCCAAATGAGCAGTTCTTC. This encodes CASSGGSGAAPNEQFF.

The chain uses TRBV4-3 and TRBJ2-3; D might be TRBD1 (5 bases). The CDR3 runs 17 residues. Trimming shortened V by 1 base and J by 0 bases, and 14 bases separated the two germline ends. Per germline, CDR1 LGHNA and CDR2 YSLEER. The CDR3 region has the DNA TGCGCCAGCAGCCAAGGGGGCCCCGGGTCTAGCACAGATACGCAGTATTTT. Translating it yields CASSQGGPGSSTDTQYF.

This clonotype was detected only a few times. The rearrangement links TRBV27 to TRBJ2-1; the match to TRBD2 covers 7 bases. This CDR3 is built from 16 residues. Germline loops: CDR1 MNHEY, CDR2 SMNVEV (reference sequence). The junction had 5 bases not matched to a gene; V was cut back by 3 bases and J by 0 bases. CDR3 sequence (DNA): TGTGCCAGCAGTTTTTCAGCGGGGAGCTCCTACAATGAGCAGTTCTTC. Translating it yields CASSFSAGSSYNEQFF.

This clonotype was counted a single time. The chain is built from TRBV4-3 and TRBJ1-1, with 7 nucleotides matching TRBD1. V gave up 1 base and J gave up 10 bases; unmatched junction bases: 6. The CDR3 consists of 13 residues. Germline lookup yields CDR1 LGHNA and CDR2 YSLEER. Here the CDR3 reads CASSQATGRGAFF. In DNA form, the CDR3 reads TGCGCCAGCAGCCAAGCGACAGGGCGTGGAGCTTTCTTT.

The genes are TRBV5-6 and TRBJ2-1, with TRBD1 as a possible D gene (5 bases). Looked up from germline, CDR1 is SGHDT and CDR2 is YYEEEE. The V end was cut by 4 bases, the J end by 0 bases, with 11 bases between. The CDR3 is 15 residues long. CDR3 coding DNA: TGTGCCAGCAGCCTCAACAGGCGCTCCTACAATGAGCAGTTCTTC. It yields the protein CASSLNRRSYNEQFF.

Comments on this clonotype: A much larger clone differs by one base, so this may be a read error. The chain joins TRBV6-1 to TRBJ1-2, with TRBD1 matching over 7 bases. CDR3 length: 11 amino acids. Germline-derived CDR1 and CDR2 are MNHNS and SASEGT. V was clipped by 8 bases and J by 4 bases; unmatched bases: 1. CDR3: CASGQAYGYTF. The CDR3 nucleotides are TGTGCCAGCGGACAGGCCTATGGCTACACCTTC.

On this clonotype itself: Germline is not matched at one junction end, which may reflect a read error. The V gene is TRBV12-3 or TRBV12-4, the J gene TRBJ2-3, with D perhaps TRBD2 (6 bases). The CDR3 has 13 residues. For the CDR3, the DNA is TGTGCCAGCAGGTTAGCCCCGGAGGGTACGCAGTATTTT. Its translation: CASRLAPEGTQYF.

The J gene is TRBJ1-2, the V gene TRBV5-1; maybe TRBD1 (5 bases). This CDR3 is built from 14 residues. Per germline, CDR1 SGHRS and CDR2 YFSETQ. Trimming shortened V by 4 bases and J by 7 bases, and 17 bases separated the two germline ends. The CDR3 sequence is CASSTGQNECGYTF. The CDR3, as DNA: TGCGCCAGCAGCACCGGACAAAACGAGTGTGGCTACACCTTC.

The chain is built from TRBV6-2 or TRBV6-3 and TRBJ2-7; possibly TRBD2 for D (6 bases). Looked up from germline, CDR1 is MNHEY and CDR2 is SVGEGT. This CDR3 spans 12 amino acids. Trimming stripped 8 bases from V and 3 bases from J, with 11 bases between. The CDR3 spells CASRRRGYEQYF. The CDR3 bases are TGTGCCAGCCGGAGGAGGGGCTACGAGCAGTACTTC.

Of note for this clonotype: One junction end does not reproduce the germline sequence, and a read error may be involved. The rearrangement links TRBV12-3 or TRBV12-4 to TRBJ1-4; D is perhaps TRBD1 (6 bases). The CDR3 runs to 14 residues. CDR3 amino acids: CASGLGGNQEKLFF. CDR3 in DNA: TGTGCCAGCGGTTTAGGGGGGAACCAAGAAAAACTGTTTTTT.

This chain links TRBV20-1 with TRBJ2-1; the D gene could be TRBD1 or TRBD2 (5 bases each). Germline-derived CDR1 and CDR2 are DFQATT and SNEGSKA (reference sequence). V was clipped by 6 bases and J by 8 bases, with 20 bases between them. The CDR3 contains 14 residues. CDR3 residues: CSARPGRMVDEQFF. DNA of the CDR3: TGCAGTGCGCGTCCGGGACGAATGGTCGATGAGCAGTTCTTC.

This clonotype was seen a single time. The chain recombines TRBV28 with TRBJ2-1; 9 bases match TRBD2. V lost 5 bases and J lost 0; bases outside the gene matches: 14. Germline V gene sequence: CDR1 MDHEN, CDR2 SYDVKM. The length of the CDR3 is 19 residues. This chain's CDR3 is CASSPRLAALRGSYNEQFF. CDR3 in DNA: TGTGCCAGCAGTCCCCGACTAGCGGCCCTACGGGGCTCCTACAATGAGCAGTTCTTC.

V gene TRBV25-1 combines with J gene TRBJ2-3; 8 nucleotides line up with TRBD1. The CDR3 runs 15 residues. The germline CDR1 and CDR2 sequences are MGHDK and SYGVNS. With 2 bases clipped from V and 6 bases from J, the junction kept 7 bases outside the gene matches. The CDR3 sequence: CASSELRTGYDTQYF. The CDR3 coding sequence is TGTGCCAGCAGTGAACTGCGGACAGGGTACGATACGCAGTATTTT.

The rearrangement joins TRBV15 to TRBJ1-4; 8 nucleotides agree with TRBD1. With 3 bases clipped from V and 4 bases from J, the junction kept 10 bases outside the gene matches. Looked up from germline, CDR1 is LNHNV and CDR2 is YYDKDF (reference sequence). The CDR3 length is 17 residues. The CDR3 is CATSSRTGNIYNEKLFF. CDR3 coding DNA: TGTGCCACCAGCAGCAGGACAGGGAATATCTATAATGAAAAACTGTTTTTT. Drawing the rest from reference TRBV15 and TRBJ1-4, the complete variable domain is DAMVIQNPRYQVTQFGKPVTLSCSQTLNHNVMYWYQQKSSQAPKLLFHYYDKDFNNEADTPDNFQSRRPNTSFCFLDIRSPGLGDTAMYLCATSSRTGNIYNEKLFFGSGTQLSVL.

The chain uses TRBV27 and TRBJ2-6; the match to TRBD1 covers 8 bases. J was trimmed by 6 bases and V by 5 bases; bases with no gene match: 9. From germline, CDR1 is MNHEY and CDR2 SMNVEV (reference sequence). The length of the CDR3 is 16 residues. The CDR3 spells CASSTRTGWVANVLTF. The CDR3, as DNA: TGTGCCAGCAGTACCAGGACAGGGTGGGTGGCCAACGTCCTGACTTTC.

The CDR3 nucleotides read TGTGCCAGCAGTTCCTCTCGGCCGGGACAGGGGGTCCGGAACACTGAAGCTTTCTTT. Translated: CASSSSRPGQGVRNTEAFF. V usage is TRBV12-3 or TRBV12-4 and J usage is TRBJ1-1; 11 nucleotides line up with TRBD1. V lost 4 bases to trimming and J lost 1 base; unmatched junction nucleotides: 14. The CDR3 consists of 19 residues.